This T cell receptor beta chain stems from a study of CD8 T cells in Susac syndrome. Study-wide background: Patients with Susac syndrome were therapy-naive, on corticosteroids, or on intravenous immunoglobulin alone at the time that blood was drawn.

The authors reverse transcribed 0.5 to 1 ug RNA with random hexamers. TCRdb analysed the immunoSEQ multiplex PCR reads with MiXCR anew, one entry per CDR3 protein. Of under 90,000 distinct CDR3 sequences listed, 85% to 95% were seen once; the top ten hold 0.4% to 0.5%. Germline CDR1 is SEHNR and CDR2 is FQNEAQ (reference sequence). CDR3 size: 17 residues. The junction had 12 bases not matched to a gene; V was cut back by 5 bases and J by 4 bases. With regard to this clonotype: Its antigen remains unidentified.

Susac syndrome patients met recently defined diagnostic criteria for definite or probable disease. General study points: Susac-specific public clones were found in total CD8+ and CD8+ TEMRA repertoires, numbering sixteen and five, respectively.

The sequencing sample was made of CD8+ T cells from PBMCs. The clonotype originates from a human donor with Susac syndrome. V gene TRBV7-9 combines with J gene TRBJ2-1; 9 bases align to TRBD2. The CDR3 spells CASSHNPGTSYYNEQFF. CDR3 coding DNA: TGTGCCAGCAGCCACAATCCAGGGACTAGCTATTACAATGAGCAGTTCTTC. Full variable domain (outside the CDR3, taken from reference TRBV7-9 and TRBJ2-1): DTGVSQNPRHKITKRGQNVTFRCDPISEHNRLYWYRQTLGQGPEFLTYFQNEAQLEKSRLLSDRFSAERPKGSFSTLEIQRTEQGDSAMYLCASSHNPGTSYYNEQFFGPGTRLTVL.